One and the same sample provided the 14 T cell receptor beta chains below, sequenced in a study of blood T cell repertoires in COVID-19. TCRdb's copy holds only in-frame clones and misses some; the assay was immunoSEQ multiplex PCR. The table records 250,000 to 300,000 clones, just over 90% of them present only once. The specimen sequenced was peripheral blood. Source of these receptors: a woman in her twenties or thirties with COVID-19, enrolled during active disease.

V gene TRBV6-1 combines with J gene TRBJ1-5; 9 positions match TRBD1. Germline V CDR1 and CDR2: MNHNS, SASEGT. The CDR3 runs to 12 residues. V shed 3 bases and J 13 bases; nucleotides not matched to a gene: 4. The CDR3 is CASSELGQGQHF. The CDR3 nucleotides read TGTGCCAGCAGTGAGTTGGGACAGGGACAGCATTTT.

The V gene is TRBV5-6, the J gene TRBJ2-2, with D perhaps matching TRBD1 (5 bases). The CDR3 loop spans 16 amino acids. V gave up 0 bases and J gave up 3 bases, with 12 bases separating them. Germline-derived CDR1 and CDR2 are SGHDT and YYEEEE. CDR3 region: CASSLADFRDTGELFF. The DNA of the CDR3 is TGTGCCAGCAGCTTGGCGGATTTCAGGGACACCGGGGAGCTGTTTTTT.

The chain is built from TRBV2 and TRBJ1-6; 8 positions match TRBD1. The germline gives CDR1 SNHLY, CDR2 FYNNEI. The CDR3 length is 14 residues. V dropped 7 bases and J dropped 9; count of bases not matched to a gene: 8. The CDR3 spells CASTRQGKGSPLHF. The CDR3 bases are TGTGCCAGCACCCGACAGGGGAAGGGTTCACCCCTCCACTTT.

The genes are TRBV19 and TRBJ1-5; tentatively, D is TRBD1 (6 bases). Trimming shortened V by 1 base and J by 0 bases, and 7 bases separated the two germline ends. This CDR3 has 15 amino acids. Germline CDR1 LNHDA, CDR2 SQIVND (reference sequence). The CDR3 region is CASSIGGLSNQPQHF. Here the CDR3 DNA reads TGTGCCAGTAGTATAGGGGGGCTTAGCAATCAGCCCCAGCATTTT.

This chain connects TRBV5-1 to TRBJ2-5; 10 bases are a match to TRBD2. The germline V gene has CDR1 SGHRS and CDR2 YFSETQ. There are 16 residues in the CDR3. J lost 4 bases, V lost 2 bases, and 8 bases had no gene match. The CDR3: CASSFSSGRAVETQYF. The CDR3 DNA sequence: TGCGCCAGCAGCTTCTCGAGCGGGAGGGCCGTAGAGACCCAGTACTTC.

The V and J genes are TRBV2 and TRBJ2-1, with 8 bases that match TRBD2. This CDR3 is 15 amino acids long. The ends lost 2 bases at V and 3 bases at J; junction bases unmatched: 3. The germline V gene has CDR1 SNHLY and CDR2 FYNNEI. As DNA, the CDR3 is TGTGCCAGCAGTGAAATAGCGGGAAACTACAATGAGCAGTTCTTC. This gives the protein CASSEIAGNYNEQFF.

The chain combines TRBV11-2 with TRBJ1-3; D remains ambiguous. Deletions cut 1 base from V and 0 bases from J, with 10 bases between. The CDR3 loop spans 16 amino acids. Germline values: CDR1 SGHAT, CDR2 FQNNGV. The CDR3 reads CASSLGAAGSGNTIYF. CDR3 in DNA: TGTGCCAGCAGCTTAGGCGCGGCCGGCTCTGGAAACACCATATATTTT.

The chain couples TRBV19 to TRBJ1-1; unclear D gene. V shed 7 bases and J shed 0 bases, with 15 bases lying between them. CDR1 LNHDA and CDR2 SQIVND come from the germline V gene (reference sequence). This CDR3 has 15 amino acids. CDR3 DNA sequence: TGTGCCAGTAAGACCTTACAGCAAGTGAACACTGAAGCTTTCTTT. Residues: CASKTLQQVNTEAFF.

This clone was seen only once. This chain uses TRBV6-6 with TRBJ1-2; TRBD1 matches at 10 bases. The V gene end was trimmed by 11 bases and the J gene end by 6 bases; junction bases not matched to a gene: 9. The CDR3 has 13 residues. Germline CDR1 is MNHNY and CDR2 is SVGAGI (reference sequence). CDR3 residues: CAVRDRGEDGYTF. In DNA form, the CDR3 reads TGTGCCGTCCGGGACAGGGGAGAAGATGGCTACACCTTC.

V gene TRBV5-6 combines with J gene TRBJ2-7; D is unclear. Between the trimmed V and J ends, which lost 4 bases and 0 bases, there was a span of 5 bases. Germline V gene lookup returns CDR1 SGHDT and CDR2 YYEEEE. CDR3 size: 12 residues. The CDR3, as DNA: TGTGCCAGCAGCCAGTCCTCCTACGAGCAGTACTTC. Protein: CASSQSSYEQYF.

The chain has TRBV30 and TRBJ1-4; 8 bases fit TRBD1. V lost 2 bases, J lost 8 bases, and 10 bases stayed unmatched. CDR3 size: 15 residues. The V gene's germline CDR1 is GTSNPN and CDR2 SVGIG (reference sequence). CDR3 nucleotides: TGTGCCTGGAGTTATTCAGGGGGCTCGAAGGAAAAACTGTTTTTT. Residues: CAWSYSGGSKEKLFF.

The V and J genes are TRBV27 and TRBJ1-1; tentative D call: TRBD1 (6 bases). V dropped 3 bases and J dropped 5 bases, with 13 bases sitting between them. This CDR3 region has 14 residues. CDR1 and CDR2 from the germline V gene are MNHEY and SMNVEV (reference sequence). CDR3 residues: CASSFQQGRTEAFF. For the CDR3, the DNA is TGTGCCAGCAGTTTTCAACAGGGTAGGACTGAAGCTTTCTTT.

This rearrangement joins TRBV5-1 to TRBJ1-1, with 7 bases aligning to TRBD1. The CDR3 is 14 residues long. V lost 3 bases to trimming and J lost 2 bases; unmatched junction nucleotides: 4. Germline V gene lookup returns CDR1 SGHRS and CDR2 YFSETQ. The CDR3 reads CASSSGTANTEAFF. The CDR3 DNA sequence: TGCGCCAGCAGCTCGGGGACAGCCAACACTGAAGCTTTCTTT.

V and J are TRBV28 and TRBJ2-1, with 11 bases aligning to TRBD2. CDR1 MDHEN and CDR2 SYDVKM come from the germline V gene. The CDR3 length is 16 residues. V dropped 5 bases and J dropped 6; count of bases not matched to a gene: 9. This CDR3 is CASSPLLAGGTNEQFF. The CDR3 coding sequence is TGTGCCAGCAGTCCCCTCTTAGCGGGAGGGACCAATGAGCAGTTCTTC. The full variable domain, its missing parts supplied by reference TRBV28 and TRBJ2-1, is DVKVTQSSRYLVKRTGEKVFLECVQDMDHENMFWYRQDPGLGLRLIYFSYDVKMKEKGDIPEGYSVSREKKERFSLILESASTNQTSMYLCASSPLLAGGTNEQFFGPGTRLTVL.